These 23 T cell receptor beta chains came from one sample sequenced in a study of technical replicates of blood from a few donors. Only in-frame clones appear in the TCRdb table, and some are missing; sequencing was by immunoSEQ multiplex PCR. The sample contains tens of thousands of clones, around 96% of which appear only once. Source material: PBMCs. Source of these receptors: a human donor in good health. Some clones in this sample may be carry-over from other donors' samples.

This rearrangement joins TRBV5-1 to TRBJ1-2; D possibly corresponds to TRBD1 (5 bases). The CDR3 is made up of 17 amino acids. Trimming took off 5 bases at V and 5 bases at J, with 25 bases between the two ends. The germline CDR1 and CDR2 sequences are SGHRS and YFSETQ. CDR3 in DNA: TGCGCCAGCAGAACCGACTCGACAGCGATGGCTCATTATGGCTACACCTTC. Translating gives CASRTDSTAMAHYGYTF.

The rearrangement uses TRBV5-4 and TRBJ2-3; 8 nucleotides line up with TRBD2. This CDR3 region has 16 residues. The trim removed 2 bases at V and 6 bases at J, leaving 11 bases unmatched. Looked up from germline, CDR1 is SGHNT and CDR2 is YYREEE (reference sequence). The CDR3 DNA reads TGTGCCAGCAGCTTCACTAGCGGTGGCCTGGGCGATACGCAGTATTTT. Translation gives CASSFTSGGLGDTQYF.

The V gene is TRBV6-6, the J gene TRBJ1-1; TRBD1 might be the D (5 bases). The germline V gene has CDR1 MNHNY and CDR2 SVGAGI (reference sequence). V gave up 5 bases and J gave up 3 bases, with 16 bases separating them. CDR3 size: 15 residues. CDR3 protein: CASSVLGGGHTEAFF. The CDR3 bases are TGTGCCAGCAGTGTACTGGGGGGTGGGCACACTGAAGCTTTCTTT.

This chain links TRBV19 with TRBJ2-2; D remains ambiguous. Trimming removed 4 bases at V and 7 bases at J, with 10 bases between. Germline V CDR1 and CDR2: LNHDA, SQIVND (reference sequence). There are 13 residues in the CDR3. CDR3 in DNA: TGTGCCAGTAGTACCTCACAAGTCGGGGAGCTGTTTTTT. Residues: CASSTSQVGELFF.

Sample share makes this clone medium-sized (0.01 to 0.1%). The chain is built from TRBV2 and TRBJ1-1, with 9 bases identical to TRBD1. Trimming cost V 5 bases and J 6 bases; bases outside gene matches: 4. The CDR3 spans 13 residues. Per germline, CDR1 SNHLY and CDR2 FYNNEI. The CDR3: CASSRGQGPEAFF. CDR3 DNA sequence: TGTGCCAGCAGTAGGGGACAGGGACCTGAAGCTTTCTTT.

This chain links TRBV9 with TRBJ2-2, with D possibly being TRBD2 (5 bases). Germline-derived CDR1 and CDR2 are SGDLS and YYNGEE. V was cut by 4 bases and J by 8 bases, with 9 bases left in between. The length of the CDR3 is 12 residues. CDR3 nucleotide sequence: TGTGCCAGCAGCAATCCGGGAGGGGAGCTGTTTTTT. It encodes CASSNPGGELFF.

The J gene is TRBJ2-2, the V gene TRBV4-2, with D maybe TRBD2 (6 bases). CDR1 and CDR2 from the germline V gene are LGHNA and YNFKEQ. Trimming pared 4 bases from V and 3 bases from J, leaving 18 bases between. CDR3 length equals 17 residues. In DNA form, the CDR3 reads TGTGCCAGCAGCCCCAGGTTCGGGGGTCTCCACACCGGGGAGCTGTTTTTT. Encoded protein: CASSPRFGGLHTGELFF.

This rearrangement joins TRBV6-5 to TRBJ2-7, with a weak D call TRBD2 (5 bases). Trimming took off 1 base at V and 3 bases at J, with 13 bases between the two ends. CDR1 and CDR2 from the germline V gene are MNHEY and SVGAGI. CDR3 length: 15 residues. CDR3 protein: CASSYLSGKYYEQYF. CDR3 sequence (DNA): TGTGCCAGCAGTTACTTATCCGGGAAGTACTACGAGCAGTACTTC.

The chain carries TRBV27 and TRBJ2-7; D is possibly TRBD2 (5 bases). Trimming shortened V by 0 bases and J by 4 bases, and 13 bases separated the two germline ends. This CDR3 is 15 amino acids long. Germline CDR1 MNHEY, CDR2 SMNVEV (reference sequence). CDR3 sequence (DNA): TGTGCCAGCAGTTTATCCGCAGCCCCGGGGTACGAGCAGTACTTC. It specifies CASSLSAAPGYEQYF.

This CDR3 reads CASSQDPGVGYGYTF. For the CDR3, the DNA is TGCGCCAGCAGCCAAGACCCGGGGGTGGGTTATGGCTACACCTTC. This sequence joins TRBV4-3 and TRBJ1-2; D is perhaps TRBD1 (5 bases). The CDR3 runs to 15 residues. Germline values: CDR1 LGHNA, CDR2 YSLEER. V was clipped by 0 bases and J by 5 bases, with 13 bases between them.

V and J are TRBV6-1 and TRBJ2-2; possibly TRBD2 for D (6 bases). The V gene's germline CDR1 is MNHNS and CDR2 SASEGT. CDR3 length: 15 residues. Between the trimmed V and J ends, which lost 1 base and 6 bases, there was a span of 12 bases. The CDR3 nucleotides read TGTGCCAGCAGTGAAGTGTGGCGGGGCTCCGGGGAGCTGTTTTTT. Protein product: CASSEVWRGSGELFF.

The rearrangement joins TRBV7-2 to TRBJ1-6, with 7 bases identical to TRBD1. The V and J ends lost 1 base and 5 bases, in that order; junction bases with no gene match: 11. The germline V gene has CDR1 SGHTA and CDR2 FQGNSA. This CDR3 region has 18 residues. The CDR3 nucleotides are TGTGCCAGCAGCTTAGAGGCGTGGGACAGCAGTGATAATTCACCCCTCCACTTT. Translating gives CASSLEAWDSSDNSPLHF.

The chain carries TRBV5-1 and TRBJ2-1; D gene uncertain. Germline V CDR1 and CDR2: SGHRS, YFSETQ. V was trimmed by 0 bases and J by 6 bases, leaving 10 bases between them. The CDR3 is 14 amino acids. This CDR3 reads CASSLGAIINEQFF. The CDR3 nucleotides read TGCGCCAGCAGCTTGGGCGCAATTATCAATGAGCAGTTCTTC.

The rearrangement joins TRBV7-3 to TRBJ2-1; D might be TRBD1 (6 bases). The V end was cut by 2 bases, the J end by 5 bases, with 10 bases between. The length of the CDR3 is 14 residues. In germline, CDR1 is SGHTA, CDR2 FQGTGA. The CDR3 sequence: CASSLQGLNNEQFF. DNA of the CDR3: TGTGCCAGCAGCTTACAGGGGCTTAACAATGAGCAGTTCTTC. Together with reference TRBV7-3 and TRBJ2-1, the CDR3 gives the full variable domain: GAGVSQTPSNKVTEKGKYVELRCDPISGHTALYWYRQSLGQGPEFLIYFQGTGAADDSGLPNDRFFAVRPEGSVSTLKIQRTERGDSAVYLCASSLQGLNNEQFFGPGTRLTVL.

This chain links TRBV5-8 with TRBJ2-7, with D possibly being TRBD1 (6 bases). The CDR3 runs 17 residues. Trimming cost V 4 bases and J 0 bases, with 20 bases left between them. Germline V lookup: CDR1 SGHTS, CDR2 YDEGEE. CDR3 sequence reads: CASSGGSLWDTSYEQYF. In nucleotides, the CDR3 is TGTGCCAGCAGCGGGGGATCATTATGGGACACCTCCTACGAGCAGTACTTC.

This clone has only one observation. The V call is TRBV30, the J call TRBJ1-3; 7 bases agree with TRBD1. Germline V lookup: CDR1 GTSNPN, CDR2 SVGIG (reference sequence). After removal of 3 bases from V and 0 bases from J, the junction contained 5 bases not matched to a gene. This CDR3 is 15 amino acids long. As DNA, the CDR3 is TGTGCCTGGAGCGGGGACAGTTTCTCTGGAAACACCATATATTTT. The encoded protein is CAWSGDSFSGNTIYF. The full variable domain, in which reference TRBV30 and TRBJ1-3 provide the parts outside the CDR3, is SQTIHQWPATLVQPVGSPLSLECTVEGTSNPNLYWYRQAAGRGLQLLFYSVGIGQISSEVPQNLSASRPQDRQFILSSKKLLLSDSGFYLCAWSGDSFSGNTIYFGEGSWLTVV.

The V call is TRBV7-9, the J call TRBJ2-3; TRBD2 aligns across 7 bases. CDR1 is SEHNR and CDR2 is FQNEAQ in the germline V gene (reference sequence). V was clipped by 1 base and J by 7 bases; unmatched bases: 11. The CDR3 runs to 16 residues. The CDR3 DNA follows: TGTGCCAGCAGCTTAGAACTGCGCGGGAGTTGGAATACGCAGTATTTT. It specifies CASSLELRGSWNTQYF.

The chain combines TRBV9 with TRBJ1-2; the match to TRBD1 covers 9 bases. The CDR3 contains 16 residues. Germline V gene lookup returns CDR1 SGDLS and CDR2 YYNGEE. V dropped 3 bases and J dropped 6; count of bases not matched to a gene: 12. The CDR3 spells CASSAYRGLNSDGYTF. The CDR3 DNA sequence: TGTGCCAGCAGCGCATACAGGGGGCTGAATTCGGATGGCTACACCTTC. The entire variable domain, with the rest obtained from reference TRBV9 and TRBJ1-2, is as follows: DSGVTQTPKHLITATGQRVTLRCSPRSGDLSVYWYQQSLDQGLQFLIQYYNGEERAKGNILERFSAQQFPDLHSELNLSSLELGDSALYFCASSAYRGLNSDGYTFGSGTRLTVV.

This clone was recorded once. The chain employs TRBV5-1 and TRBJ2-7; D is possibly TRBD2 (5 bases). Germline loops: CDR1 SGHRS, CDR2 YFSETQ. CDR3 length: 16 residues. V lost 2 bases to trimming and J lost 0 bases, with 15 bases between them. The CDR3 here is CASSFFSTGSSYEQYF. DNA of the CDR3: TGCGCCAGCAGCTTTTTTTCGACGGGAAGCTCCTACGAGCAGTACTTC.

The chain uses TRBV6-5 and TRBJ2-1, with 10 bases that match TRBD2. J gave up 5 bases and V 5 bases, and 6 bases lay outside the gene matches. Germline CDR1 is MNHEY and CDR2 is SVGAGI. This CDR3 is built from 15 residues. CDR3 in DNA: TGTGCCAGCAGTGGCTCTAGCGGGAGTCACAATGAGCAGTTCTTC. Translated: CASSGSSGSHNEQFF.

The chain recombines TRBV7-3 with TRBJ2-7, with 7 bases that match TRBD2. CDR1 SGHTA and CDR2 FQGTGA come from the germline V gene. The CDR3 covers 15 residues. Unmatched junction bases numbered 8, after V lost 5 bases and J lost 1 base. CDR3 protein: CASSPTQGGSYEQYF. The DNA for the CDR3 is TGTGCCAGCAGCCCCACCCAGGGAGGGTCCTACGAGCAGTACTTC.

The chain uses TRBV7-2 and TRBJ1-1; D uncertain. Germline-derived CDR1 and CDR2 are SGHTA and FQGNSA. The CDR3 covers 12 residues. V lost 1 base to trimming and J lost 6 bases, with 6 bases between them. The CDR3 spells CASSLVFSEAFF. The CDR3 nucleotides are TGTGCCAGCAGCTTAGTGTTCTCTGAAGCTTTCTTT. Using reference TRBV7-2 and TRBJ1-1 for the parts outside the CDR3, the full variable domain is GAGVSQSPSNKVTEKGKDVELRCDPISGHTALYWYRQSLGQGLEFLIYFQGNSAPDKSGLPSDRFSAERTGGSVSTLTIQRTQQEDSAVYLCASSLVFSEAFFGQGTRLTVV.

In its sample, this clone was seen a few times. The same CDR3 can be traced to other DNA sequences in this sample. The V call is TRBV5-1, the J call TRBJ2-1; 9 bases align to TRBD2. V dropped 4 bases and J dropped 4; count of bases not matched to a gene: 3. Per germline, CDR1 SGHRS and CDR2 YFSETQ. This CDR3 contains 14 residues. In DNA form, the CDR3 reads TGCGCCAGCAGCGGTAGCGGGGGTTACAATGAGCAGTTCTTC. It specifies CASSGSGGYNEQFF.